The 17 T cell receptor beta chains below all came from one sample that was sequenced in a study of blood T cell repertoires in COVID-19 (dated by TCRdb to about 2020). The library was made by the immunoSEQ multiplex PCR assay. This immuneACCESS table, as held by TCRdb, lists in-frame sequences with V and J called but not all clones. Of the missing ones, under half trace to an unresolved V gene in checked studies; the others have no known cause. The sample data list 100,000 or so clones, and about 92% of these were observed just once. Less than 7.5% of the sample rests with the top ten. What was sequenced was peripheral blood. Every receptor here comes from a man aged 50-59 years with active COVID-19.

This clone occurred once. V is TRBV6-5 and J is TRBJ2-7, with 10 bases fitting TRBD2. The germline gives CDR1 MNHEY, CDR2 SVGAGI. This CDR3 spans 15 amino acids. The trim removed 7 bases at V and 4 bases at J, leaving 10 bases unmatched. CDR3: CASINAASGRYEQYF. The CDR3 nucleotides are TGTGCCAGCATCAACGCGGCTAGCGGGAGATACGAGCAGTACTTC.

The DNA of the CDR3 is TGTGCCAGCTCACAGGGACTGACGAACACCGGGGAGCTGTTTTTT. Its translation: CASSQGLTNTGELFF. The chain combines TRBV18 with TRBJ2-2; weak D call: TRBD2 (6 bases). V was trimmed by 4 bases and J by 0 bases, leaving 9 bases between them. The CDR3 is made up of 15 amino acids. Germline loops: CDR1 KGHSH, CDR2 LQKENI. The full variable domain, in which reference TRBV18 and TRBJ2-2 provide the parts outside the CDR3, is NAGVMQNPRHLVRRRGQEARLRCSPMKGHSHVYWYRQLPEEGLKFMVYLQKENIIDESGMPKERFSAEFPKEGPSILRIQQVVRGDSAAYFCASSQGLTNTGELFFGEGSRLTVL.

V gene TRBV5-1 combines with J gene TRBJ2-1, with 9 bases aligning to TRBD2. Germline-derived CDR1 and CDR2 are SGHRS and YFSETQ. The ends lost 4 bases at V and 8 bases at J; junction bases unmatched: 10. This CDR3 has 15 amino acids. CDR3 loop: CASSGMAGGPDEQFF. In DNA form, the CDR3 reads TGCGCCAGCAGCGGCATGGCGGGAGGGCCGGATGAGCAGTTCTTC.

The chain recombines TRBV5-1 with TRBJ2-1, with D maybe TRBD2 (6 bases). The CDR3 is 13 amino acids. V was cut by 7 bases and J by 8 bases, with 16 bases left in between. Germline values: CDR1 SGHRS, CDR2 YFSETQ. The CDR3 nucleotides read TGCGCCAGCCGGAAGACCGGAGGGGATGAGCAGTTCTTC. Translating it yields CASRKTGGDEQFF.

The rearrangement uses TRBV30 and TRBJ1-2, with unresolved D. V shed 3 bases and J shed 8 bases, with 16 bases lying between them. The CDR3 extends over 13 amino acids. CDR1 is GTSNPN, CDR2 SVGIG, per germline (reference sequence). CDR3 nucleotides: TGTGCCTGGAGCCTCGGTGGGAGTTGGGGCTACACCTTC. Translated, it gives CAWSLGGSWGYTF.

The rearrangement joins TRBV28 to TRBJ2-1, with D unresolved. The CDR3 runs 17 residues. Per germline, CDR1 MDHEN and CDR2 SYDVKM. V was clipped by 4 bases and J by 0 bases, with 16 bases between them. CDR3 coding DNA: TGTGCCAGCAGTTCCTACCCGAGCGTAAGCTCCTACAATGAGCAGTTCTTC. It translates to CASSSYPSVSSYNEQFF.

The chain employs TRBV6-1 and TRBJ2-7, with D possibly being TRBD2 (6 bases). The CDR3 covers 13 residues. The V end lost 0 bases, the J end lost 6 bases, and 9 bases lay between the germline ends. Looked up from germline, CDR1 is MNHNS and CDR2 is SASEGT. CDR3 protein: CASSEAGGGEQYF. The CDR3 DNA reads TGTGCCAGCAGTGAAGCGGGAGGCGGCGAGCAGTACTTC.

The CDR3 nucleotides are TGTGCCAGCCTGGACAGGGGGCAGGTCTACGAGCAGTACTTC. Translated: CASLDRGQVYEQYF. The V call is TRBV6-5, the J call TRBJ2-7, with 11 bases matching TRBD1. The trim removed 8 bases at V and 3 bases at J, leaving 6 bases unmatched. CDR1 and CDR2 from the germline V gene are MNHEY and SVGAGI. The CDR3 has 14 amino acids.

The chain employs TRBV2 and TRBJ1-1; D not certain. The CDR3 covers 12 residues. The germline V gene has CDR1 SNHLY and CDR2 FYNNEI. V lost 6 bases to trimming and J lost 0 bases, with 5 bases between them. CDR3 loop: CASRAVNTEAFF. CDR3 DNA: TGTGCCAGCAGGGCGGTGAACACTGAAGCTTTCTTT.

The chain joins TRBV28 to TRBJ2-4; D is possibly TRBD1 (7 bases). The CDR3 is made up of 13 amino acids. Germline lookup yields CDR1 MDHEN and CDR2 SYDVKM. Trimming took off 3 bases at V and 9 bases at J, with 12 bases between the two ends. CDR3 coding DNA: TGTGCCAGCAGTTTGAGTCAGGGGGGCATTCAGTACTTC. This translates into CASSLSQGGIQYF. Full variable domain (missing parts from reference TRBV28 and TRBJ2-4): DVKVTQSSRYLVKRTGEKVFLECVQDMDHENMFWYRQDPGLGLRLIYFSYDVKMKEKGDIPEGYSVSREKKERFSLILESASTNQTSMYLCASSLSQGGIQYFGAGTRLSVL.

The chain joins TRBV28 to TRBJ1-4, with D perhaps TRBD1 (5 bases). Trimming took off 7 bases at V and 0 bases at J, with 18 bases between the two ends. Germline loops: CDR1 MDHEN, CDR2 SYDVKM. The CDR3 length is 17 residues. The CDR3 sequence: CASTTQGPFATNEKLFF. The CDR3 DNA sequence: TGTGCCAGCACCACCCAGGGCCCCTTCGCAACTAATGAAAAACTGTTTTTT.

The chain has TRBV9 and TRBJ2-1; 9 bases align to TRBD2. J gave up 7 bases and V 2 bases, and 7 bases lay outside the gene matches. Germline loops: CDR1 SGDLS, CDR2 YYNGEE. The CDR3 length is 15 residues. The CDR3, as DNA: TGTGCCAGCAGCGTGGGAGCGGGAGGTGGAAATGAGCAGTTCTTC. Translated: CASSVGAGGGNEQFF.

V and J are TRBV2 and TRBJ2-1; D is uncertain. CDR1 SNHLY and CDR2 FYNNEI come from the germline V gene. This CDR3 region has 13 residues. V lost 5 bases and J 10 bases, leaving 15 bases between the germline ends. The CDR3 DNA reads TGTGCCAGCAGTTTTCAGAGGCCTGGGGAGCAGTTCTTC. As protein: CASSFQRPGEQFF. Full variable domain (outside the CDR3, taken from reference TRBV2 and TRBJ2-1): EPEVTQTPSHQVTQMGQEVILRCVPISNHLYFYWYRQILGQKVEFLVSFYNNEISEKSEIFDDQFSVERPDGSNFTLKIRSTKLEDSAMYFCASSFQRPGEQFFGPGTRLTVL.

The chain uses TRBV28 and TRBJ1-1, with D tentatively TRBD1 (5 bases). The CDR3 contains 16 residues. CDR1 is MDHEN and CDR2 is SYDVKM in the germline V gene. Between the trimmed V and J ends, which lost 5 bases and 0 bases, there was a span of 16 bases. CDR3 sequence: CASSTGAGLLNTEAFF. CDR3 coding DNA: TGTGCCAGCAGTACTGGGGCGGGACTGCTGAACACTGAAGCTTTCTTT.

The chain uses TRBV3-1 (or the pseudogene TRBV3-2) and TRBJ2-1, with 7 bases matching TRBD2. V trimming: 0 bases; J trimming: 2 bases; junction bases outside the gene matches: 1. Germline CDR1 and CDR2: LGHDT and YNNKEL (reference sequence). The CDR3 is 15 amino acids. The DNA for the CDR3 is TGTGCCAGCAGCCAAGAAGCGGGAACCTACAATGAGCAGTTCTTC. Protein sequence: CASSQEAGTYNEQFF.

This chain joins TRBV6-6 and TRBJ2-7; D may be TRBD2 (6 bases). This CDR3 spans 14 amino acids. With 6 bases removed from V and 4 bases from J, the gap between germline ends came to 16 bases. CDR1 is MNHNY and CDR2 is SVGAGI in the germline V gene (reference sequence). The CDR3 region has the DNA TGTGCCAGCAGGGACACGGGGGACGGTTACGAGCAGTACTTC. This codes for CASRDTGDGYEQYF.

The chain employs TRBV7-3 and TRBJ2-1; D gene ambiguous. Germline V gene data show CDR1 as SGHTA and CDR2 as FQGTGA. Trimming cost V 3 bases and J 4 bases, with 10 bases left between them. The CDR3 covers 14 residues. CDR3 DNA sequence: TGTGCCAGCAGCTTGGCCGACAAATACAATGAGCAGTTCTTC. Amino acids: CASSLADKYNEQFF.